This T cell receptor beta chain came from a study of cytomegalovirus exposure and HLA in healthy donors. The CDR3 consists of 15 residues. CDR1 is SGDLS and CDR2 is YYNGEE in the germline V gene. Trimming cost V 0 bases and J 2 bases, with 12 bases left between them. General study findings and limits: CMV serostatus was the only recorded immune exposure for donors.

This clone was observed a few times. Its matching antigen is unknown. A multiplex PCR was run with 60 Vbeta primers and 13 Jbeta primers. TCRdb keeps only in-frame clones here, not all; method: immunoSEQ multiplex PCR. The data show 110,000 or so clones, with 81% seen just once and roughly 2% held by the top ten. The sequenced material came from PBMCs. The chain carries TRBV9 and TRBJ2-7; TRBD2 might be the D (6 bases). The TCR originated in a woman aged 30 to 39 in good health and CMV-seronegative. This chain's CDR3 is CASSVAAGSPYEQYF. The CDR3 coding sequence is TGTGCCAGCAGCGTAGCGGCGGGAAGTCCCTACGAGCAGTACTTC. The full variable domain, in which reference TRBV9 and TRBJ2-7 provide the parts outside the CDR3, is DSGVTQTPKHLITATGQRVTLRCSPRSGDLSVYWYQQSLDQGLQFLIQYYNGEERAKGNILERFSAQQFPDLHSELNLSSLELGDSALYFCASSVAAGSPYEQYFGPGTRLTVT.